A selection of T cell receptor beta chains follows, all from one sample in a study of naive and memory T cell subsets. TCRdb reprocessed the UMI-ligation and nested PCR reads via MiXCR and lists one record per CDR3 protein. Here the sample spans 150,000 or so distinct CDR3 sequences, approximately 22% being singletons. The specimen was naive CD4+ T cells from blood. Every receptor here comes from a human donor in good health. Each CDR3 is given with its conserved first and last residue. The D gene is left open where the match is weak. A row's size may be missing; if present it is once, few, many or a size class.

>TRBV2|.|16|TRBJ2-7|TRBD1
CASSEFLTGDSYEQYF
TGTGCCAGCAGTGAATTTTTAACAGGGGACTCCTACGAGCAGTACTTC
>TRBV7-2|.|17|TRBJ2-7|TRBD1
CASSLGYRDSPTYEQYF
TGTGCCAGCAGCTTAGGCTACCGGGACAGTCCAACCTACGAGCAGTACTTC
>TRBV20-1|few|15|TRBJ2-1|TRBD2
CSARIAGGPGNEQFF
TGCAGTGCTAGAATAGCGGGAGGGCCAGGCAATGAGCAGTTCTTC
>TRBV7-2|.|17|TRBJ2-5|.
CASSLVTERRTRRAQYF
TGTGCCAGCAGCTTAGTGACGGAGAGGAGAACCCGGAGGGCCCAGTACTTC
>TRBV7-2|.|13|TRBJ2-7|.
CASTSRLPYEQYF
TGTGCCAGCACCAGCCGACTACCCTACGAGCAGTACTTC
>TRBV28|many|16|TRBJ2-5|TRBD2
CASRKRLAGFQETQYF
TGTGCCAGCAGAAAAAGACTAGCGGGGTTTCAAGAGACCCAGTACTTC
>TRBV3-1|.|14|TRBJ2-2|.
CASSQGNQGGELFF
TGTGCCAGCAGCCAGGGCAATCAGGGCGGGGAGCTGTTTTTT
>TRBV11-2|few|15|TRBJ1-2|.
CASSSRRLLSYGYTF
TGTGCCAGCAGCTCCCGACGATTGCTGAGCTATGGCTACACCTTC
>TRBV21-1|.|11|TRBJ1-5|.
CASSPYYFQHF
TGTGCCAGCAGCCCCTACTATTTCCAGCATTTT
>TRBV10-3|few|13|TRBJ1-2|.
CAISDWGSYGYTF
TGTGCCATCAGTGACTGGGGGAGCTATGGCTACACCTTC
>TRBV20-1|many|18|TRBJ2-1|TRBD1
CSAIKPDRVSIRRNEQFF
TGCAGTGCTATCAAACCGGACAGGGTCTCGATCCGACGCAATGAGCAGTTCTTC
>TRBV20-1|few|15|TRBJ2-1|TRBD2
CSARDVREGRYEQFF
TGCAGTGCTAGAGATGTGCGGGAGGGCCGATATGAGCAGTTCTTC
>TRBV20-1|few|13|TRBJ2-2|TRBD2
CSAGPSGTPRLFF
TGCAGTGCTGGTCCTAGCGGGACCCCAAGGCTGTTTTTT
>TRBV9|.|15|TRBJ2-2|.
CASSVLNGGTGELFF
TGTGCCAGCAGCGTACTAAACGGCGGTACCGGGGAGCTGTTTTTT
>TRBV6-2/TRBV6-3|many|13|TRBJ2-3|.
CASRPSAEDTQYF
TGTGCCAGCAGGCCGTCCGCGGAAGATACGCAGTATTTT
>TRBV27|few|16|TRBJ2-7|TRBD2
CASSLGLAGGSYEQYF
TGTGCCAGCAGTTTGGGACTAGCGGGAGGTTCCTACGAGCAGTACTTC
>TRBV5-1|.|14|TRBJ2-5|.
CASSLTGKQETQYF
TGCGCCAGCAGCTTGACAGGGAAGCAAGAGACCCAGTACTTC
>TRBV12-3/TRBV12-4|few|15|TRBJ2-1|TRBD2
CASSLREGRFHEQFF
TGTGCCAGCAGTTTACGGGAGGGCCGTTTTCATGAGCAGTTCTTC
>TRBV20-1|many|13|TRBJ2-3|TRBD1
CSAKGARADTQYF
TGCAGTGCTAAGGGGGCACGGGCAGATACGCAGTATTTT
>TRBV29-1|many|11|TRBJ2-4|.
CSVEIVNIQYF
TGCAGCGTTGAAATAGTAAACATTCAGTACTTC
>TRBV7-9|.|16|TRBJ1-1|.
CASSLGAGRGNTEAFF
TGTGCCAGCAGCTTAGGTGCAGGACGTGGGAACACTGAAGCTTTCTTT
>TRBV4-3|many|15|TRBJ2-1|.
CASSQDLAGFYEQFF
TGCGCCAGCAGCCAAGATCTAGCCGGGTTCTATGAGCAGTTCTTC
>TRBV2|.|16|TRBJ2-1|TRBD2
CASRDRRTSSYNEQFF
TGTGCCAGCAGAGACCGCAGGACTAGCTCCTACAATGAGCAGTTCTTC
>TRBV20-1|few|14|TRBJ1-5|TRBD1
CSAWGQVPNQPQHF
TGCAGTGCATGGGGACAGGTCCCCAATCAGCCCCAGCATTTT
>TRBV28|.|16|TRBJ2-7|TRBD2
CASRELAGEGSYEQYF
TGTGCCAGCAGGGAGTTAGCGGGGGAAGGATCCTACGAGCAGTACTTC
>TRBV29-1|.|14|TRBJ2-5|.
CSVDGGPSQETQYF
TGCAGCGTTGACGGGGGGCCCTCCCAAGAGACCCAGTACTTC
>TRBV5-5|few|12|TRBJ2-7|.
CASRTGIYEQYF
TGTGCCAGCAGAACGGGGATCTACGAGCAGTACTTC
>TRBV5-1|.|16|TRBJ2-5|.
CASSLATRGGRETQYF
TGCGCCAGCAGCTTGGCTACGAGGGGCGGTAGAGAGACCCAGTACTTC
>TRBV18|.|13|TRBJ2-3|.
CASSPGRTDTQYF
TGTGCCAGCTCACCAGGCCGAACAGATACGCAGTATTTT
>TRBV25-1|few|14|TRBJ1-1|.
CASSERLGFTEAFF
TGTGCCAGCAGTGAAAGGTTGGGCTTCACTGAAGCTTTCTTT
>TRBV4-3|.|16|TRBJ2-1|TRBD2
CASSQDGSGAPHEQFF
TGCGCCAGCAGCCAAGATGGTAGCGGGGCACCCCATGAGCAGTTCTTC
>TRBV19|many|16|TRBJ2-5|TRBD2
CASSKRTSGTQETQYF
TGTGCCAGTAGCAAACGGACTAGCGGAACACAAGAGACCCAGTACTTC
>TRBV29-1|many|13|TRBJ2-5|TRBD1
CSGRTGGLETQYF
TGCAGCGGACGGACAGGGGGCCTGGAGACCCAGTACTTC
>TRBV28|few|12|TRBJ1-4|.
CASSPGLVKLFF
TGTGCCAGCAGTCCGGGATTGGTGAAACTGTTTTTT
>TRBV7-8|.|17|TRBJ2-1|TRBD2
CASSPNSGLVSYNEQFF
TGTGCCAGCAGTCCTAACTCGGGACTAGTTAGCTACAATGAGCAGTTCTTC
>TRBV4-1|.|18|TRBJ2-5|TRBD2
CASSQGFITSGTQETQYF
TGCGCCAGCAGCCAAGGATTTATTACTAGCGGGACTCAAGAGACCCAGTACTTC
>TRBV6-5|few|14|TRBJ2-7|TRBD2
CASSEREGPYEQYF
TGTGCCAGCAGTGAGCGGGAGGGTCCTTACGAGCAGTACTTC
>TRBV12-2|.|16|TRBJ2-3|.
CASRLSGTAYTDTQYF
TGTGCAAGTCGCCTATCCGGGACCGCATACACAGATACGCAGTATTTT
>TRBV9|.|15|TRBJ2-5|TRBD2
CASSGLAGHQETQYF
TGTGCCAGCAGCGGGCTAGCGGGCCACCAAGAGACCCAGTACTTC
>TRBV28|few|13|TRBJ2-5|.
CASSPGFKETQYF
TGTGCCAGCAGCCCGGGATTTAAAGAGACCCAGTACTTC
>TRBV9|few|16|TRBJ2-2|TRBD2
CASSPEGLVNTGELFF
TGTGCCAGCAGCCCCGAGGGACTAGTGAACACCGGGGAGCTGTTTTTT
>TRBV2|.|11|TRBJ2-1|TRBD2
CASRGGRRQFF
TGTGCCAGCAGGGGCGGGAGGCGGCAGTTCTTC
>TRBV28|.|11|TRBJ2-7|.
CASSESQEQYF
TGTGCCAGCAGTGAAAGTCAGGAGCAGTACTTC
>TRBV7-2|.|14|TRBJ2-2|.
CASSLEWGTGELFF
TGTGCCAGCAGCTTAGAATGGGGCACCGGGGAGCTGTTTTTT
>TRBV2|many|13|TRBJ2-2|TRBD1
CASKTGYTGELFF
TGTGCCAGCAAGACAGGGTACACCGGGGAGCTGTTTTTT